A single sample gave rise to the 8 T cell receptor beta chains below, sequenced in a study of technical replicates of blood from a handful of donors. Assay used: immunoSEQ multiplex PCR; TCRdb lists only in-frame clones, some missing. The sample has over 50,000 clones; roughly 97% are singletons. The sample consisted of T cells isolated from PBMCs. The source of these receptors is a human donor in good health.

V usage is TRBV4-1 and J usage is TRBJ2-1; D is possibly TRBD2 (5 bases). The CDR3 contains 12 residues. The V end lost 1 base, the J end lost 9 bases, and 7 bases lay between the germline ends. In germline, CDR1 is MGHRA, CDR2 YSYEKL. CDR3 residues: CASSQGGLEQFF. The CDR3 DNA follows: TGCGCCAGCAGCCAAGGCGGGCTTGAGCAGTTCTTC.

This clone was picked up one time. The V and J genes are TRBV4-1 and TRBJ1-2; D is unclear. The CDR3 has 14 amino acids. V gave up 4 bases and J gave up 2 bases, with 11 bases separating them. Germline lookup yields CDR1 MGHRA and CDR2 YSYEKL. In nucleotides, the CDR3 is TGCGCCAGCAGCCCCCTGGGAGGGAACTATGGCTACACCTTC. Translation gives CASSPLGGNYGYTF.

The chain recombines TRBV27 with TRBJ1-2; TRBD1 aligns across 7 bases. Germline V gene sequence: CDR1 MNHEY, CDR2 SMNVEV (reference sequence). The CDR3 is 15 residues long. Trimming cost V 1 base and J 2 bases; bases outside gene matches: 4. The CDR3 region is CASSLLGTENYGYTF. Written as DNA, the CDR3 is TGTGCCAGCAGTTTATTGGGGACAGAAAACTATGGCTACACCTTC.

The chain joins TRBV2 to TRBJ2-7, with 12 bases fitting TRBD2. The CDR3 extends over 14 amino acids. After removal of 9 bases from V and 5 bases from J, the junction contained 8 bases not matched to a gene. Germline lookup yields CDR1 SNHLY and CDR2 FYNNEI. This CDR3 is CASFRLAGAHEQYF. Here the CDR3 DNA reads TGTGCCAGTTTTCGACTAGCGGGAGCCCACGAGCAGTACTTC.

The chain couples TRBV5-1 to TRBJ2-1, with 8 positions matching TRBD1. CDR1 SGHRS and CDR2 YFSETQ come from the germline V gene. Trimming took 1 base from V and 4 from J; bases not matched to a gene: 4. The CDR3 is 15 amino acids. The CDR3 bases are TGCGCCAGCAGCTTGCTCGGACAGGGTTACAATGAGCAGTTCTTC. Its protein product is CASSLLGQGYNEQFF.

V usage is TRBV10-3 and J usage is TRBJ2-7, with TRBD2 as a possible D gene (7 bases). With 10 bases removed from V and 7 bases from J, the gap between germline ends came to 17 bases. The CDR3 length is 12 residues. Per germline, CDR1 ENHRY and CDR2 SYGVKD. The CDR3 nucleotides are TGTGCCACAGGGGACTACGGGGATGAGCAGTACTTC. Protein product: CATGDYGDEQYF.

CDR3 in DNA: TGTGCCAGCAGACAGGGGGTTACTGAAGCTTTCTTT. Translation: CASRQGVTEAFF. The chain joins TRBV5-6 to TRBJ1-1, with 8 bases matching TRBD1. J lost 5 bases, V lost 5 bases, and 2 bases had no gene match. The CDR3 totals 12 residues. Germline V CDR1 and CDR2: SGHDT, YYEEEE.

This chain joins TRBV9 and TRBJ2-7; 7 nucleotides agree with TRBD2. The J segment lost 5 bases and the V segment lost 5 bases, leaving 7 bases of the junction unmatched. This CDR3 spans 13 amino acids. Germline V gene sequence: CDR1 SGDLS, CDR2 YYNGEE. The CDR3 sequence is CASSLRGVDEQYF. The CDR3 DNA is TGTGCCAGCAGTCTTCGGGGGGTGGACGAGCAGTACTTC.